The clone carrying this TCR beta chain has more than one count but fewer than ten. Its antigen is as yet unknown. Germline CDR1 is MNHEY and CDR2 is SMNVEV (reference sequence). V gave up 2 bases and J gave up 6 bases; unmatched junction bases: 2. The CDR3 sequence is 13 residues long. TCRdb independently ran MiXCR on the multiplex PCR reads; one entry per CDR3 protein. The sample contains some 150,000 distinct CDR3 sequences, approximately 30% of which appear only once. Samples came from axillary lymph nodes draining the breast cancer. These data come from a study of breast tumors, draining lymph nodes, adjacent tissues. Study outcomes and limitations: Tumor repertoires ranked between lymph nodes and nontumor tissue in diversity, with V and J gene preferences.

This receptor was obtained from a female donor with breast cancer. Some clones in this sample may be carry-over from other donors' samples. Sequenced input: axillary lymph node tissue. V is TRBV27 and J is TRBJ2-7, with 9 bases identical to TRBD1. The CDR3 nucleotides are TGTGCCAGCAGTTTAGACAGGGGGTTCGAGCAGTACTTC. Residues: CASSLDRGFEQYF.